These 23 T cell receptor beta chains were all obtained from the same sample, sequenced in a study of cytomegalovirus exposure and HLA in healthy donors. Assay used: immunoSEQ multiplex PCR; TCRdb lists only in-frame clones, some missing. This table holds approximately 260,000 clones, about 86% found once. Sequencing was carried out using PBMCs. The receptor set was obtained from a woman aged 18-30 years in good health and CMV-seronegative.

The DNA of the CDR3 is TGTGCCAGCAGTTTATCGTCGGGGGTAGGAGGCTACACCTTC. Translated: CASSLSSGVGGYTF. This chain uses TRBV27 with TRBJ1-2, with D tentatively TRBD1 (5 bases). The CDR3 runs to 14 residues. V shed 0 bases and J shed 8 bases, with 13 bases lying between them. CDR1 is MNHEY, CDR2 SMNVEV, per germline (reference sequence).

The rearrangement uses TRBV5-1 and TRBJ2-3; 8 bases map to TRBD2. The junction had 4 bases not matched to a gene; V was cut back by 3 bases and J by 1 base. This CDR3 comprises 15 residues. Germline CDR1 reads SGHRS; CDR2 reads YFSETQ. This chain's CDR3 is CASSSRGGRTDTQYF. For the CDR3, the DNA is TGCGCCAGCAGCTCCCGGGGGGGCCGCACAGATACGCAGTATTTT.

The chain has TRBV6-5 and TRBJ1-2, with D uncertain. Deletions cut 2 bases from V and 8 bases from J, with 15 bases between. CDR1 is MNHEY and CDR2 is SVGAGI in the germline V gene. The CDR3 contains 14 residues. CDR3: CASSYPSRAGGYTF. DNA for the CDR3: TGTGCCAGCAGTTACCCTAGCCGGGCGGGCGGCTACACCTTC.

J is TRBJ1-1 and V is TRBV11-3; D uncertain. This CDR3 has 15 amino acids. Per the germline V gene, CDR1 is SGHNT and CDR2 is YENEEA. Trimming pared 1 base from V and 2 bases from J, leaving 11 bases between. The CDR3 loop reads CASSLVPESNTEAFF. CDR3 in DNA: TGTGCCAGCAGCTTAGTACCGGAGAGCAACACTGAAGCTTTCTTT.

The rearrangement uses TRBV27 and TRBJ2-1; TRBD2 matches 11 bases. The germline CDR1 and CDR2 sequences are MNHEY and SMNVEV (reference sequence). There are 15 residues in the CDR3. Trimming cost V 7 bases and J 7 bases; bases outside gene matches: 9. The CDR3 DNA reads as TGTGCCAGCACCATTGGGACTAGCGGTCGGAATGAGCAGTTCTTC. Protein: CASTIGTSGRNEQFF.

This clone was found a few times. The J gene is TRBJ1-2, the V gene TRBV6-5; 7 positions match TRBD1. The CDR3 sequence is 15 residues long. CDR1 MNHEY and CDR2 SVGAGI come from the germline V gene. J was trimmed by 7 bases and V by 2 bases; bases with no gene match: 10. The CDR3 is CASSYSRQGEGGYTF. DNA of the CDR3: TGTGCCAGCAGTTACAGTAGACAGGGAGAGGGTGGCTACACCTTC.

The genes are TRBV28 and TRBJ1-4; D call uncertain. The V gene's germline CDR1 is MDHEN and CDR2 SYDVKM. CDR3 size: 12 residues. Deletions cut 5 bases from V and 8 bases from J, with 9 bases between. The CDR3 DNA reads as TGTGCCAGCAGTCTATACTCAGAAAAACTGTTTTTT. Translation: CASSLYSEKLFF.

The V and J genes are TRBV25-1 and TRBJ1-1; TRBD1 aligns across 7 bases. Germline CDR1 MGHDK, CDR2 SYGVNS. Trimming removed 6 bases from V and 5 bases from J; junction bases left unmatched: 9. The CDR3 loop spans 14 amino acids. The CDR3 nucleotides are TGTGCCAGCAGCGAAGGAGGGGGCGATACTGAAGCTTTCTTT. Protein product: CASSEGGGDTEAFF. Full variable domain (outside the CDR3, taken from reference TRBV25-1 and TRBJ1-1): EADIYQTPRYLVIGTGKKITLECSQTMGHDKMYWYQQDPGMELHLIHYSYGVNSTEKGDLSSESTVSRIRTEHFPLTLESARPSHTSQYLCASSEGGGDTEAFFGQGTRLTVV.

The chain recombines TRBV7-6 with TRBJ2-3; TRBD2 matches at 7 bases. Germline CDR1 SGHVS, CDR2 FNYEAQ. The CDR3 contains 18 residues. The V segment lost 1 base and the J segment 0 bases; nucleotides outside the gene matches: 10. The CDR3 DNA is TGTGCCAGCAGCTTAGTAGCGCAGGGAGGGCAAAGCACAGATACGCAGTATTTT. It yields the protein CASSLVAQGGQSTDTQYF.

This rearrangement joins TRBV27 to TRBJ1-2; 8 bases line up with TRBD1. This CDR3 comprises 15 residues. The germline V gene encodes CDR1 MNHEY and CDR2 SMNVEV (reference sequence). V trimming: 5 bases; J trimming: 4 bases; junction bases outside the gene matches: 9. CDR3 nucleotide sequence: TGTGCCAGCAGTGCACGGACAGGGACTTTCTATGGCTACACCTTC. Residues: CASSARTGTFYGYTF.

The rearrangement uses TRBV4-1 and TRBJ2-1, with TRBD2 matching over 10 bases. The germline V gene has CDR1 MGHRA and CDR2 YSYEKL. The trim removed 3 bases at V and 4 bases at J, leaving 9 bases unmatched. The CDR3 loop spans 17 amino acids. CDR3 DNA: TGCGCCAGCAGCCACCTCCTAGCGGGAGTAGGATACAATGAGCAGTTCTTC. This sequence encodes CASSHLLAGVGYNEQFF.

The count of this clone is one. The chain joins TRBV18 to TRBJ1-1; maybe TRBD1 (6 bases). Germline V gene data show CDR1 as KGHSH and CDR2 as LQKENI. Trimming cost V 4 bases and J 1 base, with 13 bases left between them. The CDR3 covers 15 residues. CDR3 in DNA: TGTGCCAGCTCACGTGGGGAGGGACAGAACACTGAAGCTTTCTTT. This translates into CASSRGEGQNTEAFF.

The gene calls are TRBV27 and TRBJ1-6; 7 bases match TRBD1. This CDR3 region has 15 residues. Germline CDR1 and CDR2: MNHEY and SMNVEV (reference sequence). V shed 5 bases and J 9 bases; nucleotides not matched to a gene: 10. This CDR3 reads CASSPGTVRGSPLHF. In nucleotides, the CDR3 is TGTGCCAGCAGTCCCGGGACAGTCAGAGGTTCACCCCTCCACTTT.

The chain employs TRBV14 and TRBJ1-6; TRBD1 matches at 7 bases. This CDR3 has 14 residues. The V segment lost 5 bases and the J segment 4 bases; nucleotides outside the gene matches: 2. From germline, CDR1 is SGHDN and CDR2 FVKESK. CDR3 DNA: TGTGCCAGCAGCGAGACAGGGTATAATTCACCCCTCCACTTT. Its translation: CASSETGYNSPLHF.

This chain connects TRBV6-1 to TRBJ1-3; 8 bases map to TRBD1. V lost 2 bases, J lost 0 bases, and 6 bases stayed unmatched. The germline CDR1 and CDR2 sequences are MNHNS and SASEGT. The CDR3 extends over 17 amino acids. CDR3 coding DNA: TGTGCCAGCAGTGAAACGGACAGGGCGAGCTCTGGAAACACCATATATTTT. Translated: CASSETDRASSGNTIYF.

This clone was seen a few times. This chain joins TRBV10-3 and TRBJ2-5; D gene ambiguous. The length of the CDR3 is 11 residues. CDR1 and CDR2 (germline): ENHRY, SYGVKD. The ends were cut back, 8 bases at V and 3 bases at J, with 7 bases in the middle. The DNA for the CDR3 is TGTGCCATCGCACAGAAAGAGACCCAGTACTTC. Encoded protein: CAIAQKETQYF.

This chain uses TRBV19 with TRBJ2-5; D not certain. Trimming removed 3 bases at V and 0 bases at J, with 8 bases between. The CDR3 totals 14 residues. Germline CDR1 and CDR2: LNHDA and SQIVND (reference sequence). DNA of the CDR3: TGTGCCAGTAGTATGTTACGGGACCAAGAGACCCAGTACTTC. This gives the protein CASSMLRDQETQYF.

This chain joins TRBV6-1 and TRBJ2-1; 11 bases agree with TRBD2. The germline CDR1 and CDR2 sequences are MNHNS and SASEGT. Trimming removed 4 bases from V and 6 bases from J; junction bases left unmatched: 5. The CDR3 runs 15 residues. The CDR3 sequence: CASSVLAGGVNEQFF. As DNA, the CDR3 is TGTGCCAGCAGTGTCCTAGCGGGAGGTGTCAATGAGCAGTTCTTC.

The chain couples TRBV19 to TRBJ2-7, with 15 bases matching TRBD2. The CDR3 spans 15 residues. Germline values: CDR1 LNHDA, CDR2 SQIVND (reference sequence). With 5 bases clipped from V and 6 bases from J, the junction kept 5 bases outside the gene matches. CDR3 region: CASSPGTSGRSEQYF. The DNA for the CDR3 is TGTGCCAGTAGTCCCGGGACTAGCGGGAGGAGCGAGCAGTACTTC.

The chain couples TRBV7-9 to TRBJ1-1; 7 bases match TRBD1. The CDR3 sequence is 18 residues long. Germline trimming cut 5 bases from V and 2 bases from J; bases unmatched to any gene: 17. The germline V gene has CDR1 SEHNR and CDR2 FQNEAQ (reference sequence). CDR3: CASSPDEPRTGTNTEAFF. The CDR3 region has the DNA TGTGCCAGCAGCCCTGATGAACCGAGGACAGGCACCAACACTGAAGCTTTCTTT.

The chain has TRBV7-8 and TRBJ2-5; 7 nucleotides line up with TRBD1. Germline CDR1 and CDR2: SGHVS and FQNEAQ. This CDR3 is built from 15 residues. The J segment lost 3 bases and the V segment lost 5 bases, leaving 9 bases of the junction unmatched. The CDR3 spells CASSVNRGFEETQYF. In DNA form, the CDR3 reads TGTGCCAGCAGCGTAAACAGGGGATTCGAAGAGACCCAGTACTTC.

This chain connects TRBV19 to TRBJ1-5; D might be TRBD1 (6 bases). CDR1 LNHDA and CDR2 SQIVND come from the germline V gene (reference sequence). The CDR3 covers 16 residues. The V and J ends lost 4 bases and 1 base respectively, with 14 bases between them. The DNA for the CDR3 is TGTGCCAGTAGTAATTTAGGACAGCAAAGCAATCAGCCCCAGCATTTT. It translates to CASSNLGQQSNQPQHF.

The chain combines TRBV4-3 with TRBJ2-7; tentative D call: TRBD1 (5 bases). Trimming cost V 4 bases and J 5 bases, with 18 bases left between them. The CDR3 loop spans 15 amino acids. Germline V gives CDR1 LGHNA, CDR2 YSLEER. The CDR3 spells CASSLQGRSVDEQYF. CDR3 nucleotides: TGCGCCAGCAGCCTCCAGGGCCGCTCGGTTGACGAGCAGTACTTC.